The next 22 T cell receptor beta chains were all read from a single sample in a study of cytomegalovirus exposure and HLA in healthy donors (dated by TCRdb to about 2017). Library preparation was by the immunoSEQ multiplex PCR assay. A mixture of 60 forward primers for TCR Vbeta segments and 13 reverse primers for TCR Jbeta segments was used in the multiplex PCR. The clones in this table, taken by TCRdb from immuneACCESS, are in-frame only. Not every clone is retained; where verified, under half of the shortfall comes from an unresolved V gene, and the cause of the rest is unknown. The sample contains 60,000 to 75,000 clones, about two thirds of them found a single time. About 12% of the sample lies in the top ten. Material: PBMCs. The source is a woman aged 40 to 49 in good health and CMV-seropositive.

This chain joins TRBV5-1 and TRBJ1-1; D is ambiguous. The CDR3 consists of 13 residues. Trimming cost V 0 bases and J 2 bases, with 5 bases left between them. CDR1 is SGHRS, CDR2 YFSETQ, per germline. The CDR3 region is CASSLEPNTEAFF. In nucleotides, the CDR3 is TGCGCCAGCAGCTTGGAGCCAAACACTGAAGCTTTCTTT.

The chain recombines TRBV2 with TRBJ2-3, with a tentative D call TRBD1 (5 bases). V was trimmed by 3 bases and J by 9 bases, leaving 10 bases between them. Germline V lookup: CDR1 SNHLY, CDR2 FYNNEI. The CDR3 runs 12 residues. The CDR3 spells CASSEGRATQYF. CDR3 DNA: TGTGCCAGCAGTGAGGGCAGGGCGACGCAGTATTTT.

The chain is built from TRBV4-2 and TRBJ2-7, with D perhaps matching TRBD1 (6 bases). The length of the CDR3 is 13 residues. Trimming took 2 bases from V and 6 from J, leaving 11 bases between them. Germline CDR1 and CDR2: LGHNA and YNFKEQ. The CDR3 bases are TGTGCCAGCAGCCAAATGACAGGAGGCGAGCAGTACTTC. Amino acids: CASSQMTGGEQYF.

The chain joins TRBV29-1 to TRBJ2-1; no firm D call. Trimming cost V 4 bases and J 4 bases, with 17 bases left between them. The CDR3 has 15 residues. Germline CDR1 reads SQVTM; CDR2 reads ANQGSEA. CDR3 sequence: CSVVLTRRSYNEQFF. The CDR3 coding sequence is TGCAGCGTTGTTTTGACCAGGCGCAGTTACAATGAGCAGTTCTTC.

The rearrangement uses TRBV12-5 and TRBJ1-2; D is unresolved. V lost 7 bases, J lost 6 bases, and 15 bases lay in between. This CDR3 is 13 amino acids long. The V gene's germline CDR1 is LGHNT and CDR2 FRNRAP. In nucleotides, the CDR3 is TGTGCTAGTGAACCTGACTCGGCTGATGGCTACACCTTC. Its protein is CASEPDSADGYTF.

The chain employs TRBV6-6 and TRBJ2-2, with a weak D call TRBD1 (5 bases). The germline V gene has CDR1 MNHNY and CDR2 SVGAGI (reference sequence). The V and J ends lost 0 bases and 2 bases respectively, with 7 bases between them. The CDR3 runs to 15 residues. For the CDR3, the DNA is TGTGCCAGCAGTTACTCGACAGTTAACACCGGGGAGCTGTTTTTT. Protein: CASSYSTVNTGELFF.

This clone turned up a few times. The V gene is TRBV5-1, the J gene TRBJ2-5; 8 bases agree with TRBD2. J was trimmed by 4 bases and V by 0 bases; bases with no gene match: 11. Germline CDR1 reads SGHRS; CDR2 reads YFSETQ. The CDR3 loop spans 17 amino acids. The CDR3 spells CASSLASPGTSGETQYF. The CDR3 DNA is TGCGCCAGCAGCTTGGCTTCCCCCGGGACTAGTGGAGAGACCCAGTACTTC.

V gene TRBV10-3 combines with J gene TRBJ1-5; D gene uncertain. V was pared by 7 bases and J by 5 bases, with 21 bases between. This CDR3 comprises 16 residues. Per germline, CDR1 ENHRY and CDR2 SYGVKD. For the CDR3, the DNA is TGTGCCATCAAACGACCGGAACGGGGAAGGCATCAGCCCCAGCATTTT. Translating gives CAIKRPERGRHQPQHF.

The chain joins TRBV18 to TRBJ1-1; 10 bases are a match to TRBD1. Germline CDR1 reads KGHSH; CDR2 reads LQKENI. The CDR3 is 17 residues long. Trimming removed 3 bases from V and 1 base from J; junction bases left unmatched: 8. CDR3 bases: TGTGCCAGCTCACCCGGGACAGGGGTTAGGAGGAACACTGAAGCTTTCTTT. Its translation is CASSPGTGVRRNTEAFF.

The chain links TRBV7-3 to TRBJ1-1, with unresolved D. The CDR3 runs to 13 residues. Trimming shortened V by 6 bases and J by 1 base, and 9 bases separated the two germline ends. Germline lookup yields CDR1 SGHTA and CDR2 FQGTGA. CDR3 bases: TGTGCCAGCAGTAAAGCTGGGAACACTGAAGCTTTCTTT. As protein: CASSKAGNTEAFF.

This clone was observed a handful of times. The chain links TRBV2 to TRBJ2-3; TRBD1 agrees at 9 bases. There are 11 residues in the CDR3. J was trimmed by 6 bases and V by 9 bases; bases with no gene match: 1. Germline CDR1 reads SNHLY; CDR2 reads FYNNEI. CDR3 protein: CARGTGDTQYF. The CDR3 coding sequence is TGTGCCAGGGGGACAGGGGATACGCAGTATTTT. Full variable domain (remainder filled in from reference TRBV2 and TRBJ2-3): EPEVTQTPSHQVTQMGQEVILRCVPISNHLYFYWYRQILGQKVEFLVSFYNNEISEKSEIFDDQFSVERPDGSNFTLKIRSTKLEDSAMYFCARGTGDTQYFGPGTRLTVL.

The genes are TRBV13 and TRBJ2-7, with TRBD1 matching over 7 bases. V lost 0 bases, J lost 3 bases, and 2 bases stayed unmatched. The CDR3 is 14 amino acids. The germline CDR1 and CDR2 sequences are PRHDT and FYEKMQ (reference sequence). This CDR3 reads CASSLGQGYYEQYF. The DNA for the CDR3 is TGTGCCAGCAGCTTAGGACAGGGGTACTACGAGCAGTACTTC. Variable domain in full (rest from reference TRBV13 and TRBJ2-7): AAGVIQSPRHLIKEKRETATLKCYPIPRHDTVYWYQQGPGQDPQFLISFYEKMQSDKGSIPDRFSAQQFSDYHSELNMSSLELGDSALYFCASSLGQGYYEQYFGPGTRLTVT.

The chain uses TRBV11-2 and TRBJ1-2; 9 positions agree with TRBD1. This CDR3 spans 15 amino acids. Germline CDR1 is SGHAT and CDR2 is FQNNGV. V shed 5 bases and J 0 bases; nucleotides not matched to a gene: 4. CDR3 residues: CASSDWDRANYGYTF. As DNA, the CDR3 is TGTGCCAGCAGCGATTGGGACAGGGCTAACTATGGCTACACCTTC.

This clone was observed a single time. The DNA of the CDR3 is TGTGCCAGTAGTATCTATCAGACAGGGGGCCTGGGTGGCTACACCTTC. This codes for CASSIYQTGGLGGYTF. The chain has TRBV19 and TRBJ1-2; 10 nucleotides agree with TRBD1. The V gene end was trimmed by 3 bases and the J gene end by 7 bases; junction bases not matched to a gene: 11. Germline-derived CDR1 and CDR2 are LNHDA and SQIVND (reference sequence). This CDR3 spans 16 amino acids.

The chain links TRBV6-6 to TRBJ1-6; D not resolved. The CDR3 spans 14 residues. Trimming took off 7 bases at V and 8 bases at J, with 15 bases between the two ends. Germline V gives CDR1 MNHNY, CDR2 SVGAGI (reference sequence). CDR3 protein: CASKRFGGDSPLHF. CDR3 bases: TGTGCCAGCAAGCGGTTCGGTGGTGATTCACCCCTCCACTTT.

The chain recombines TRBV11-1 with TRBJ1-2, with D perhaps matching TRBD1 (5 bases). The CDR3 totals 14 residues. V shed 0 bases and J shed 6 bases, with 11 bases lying between them. CDR1 is SGHAT, CDR2 FQDESV, per germline (reference sequence). The CDR3 reads CASSLAGVQNGYTF. CDR3 sequence (DNA): TGTGCCAGCAGCTTAGCAGGGGTTCAGAATGGCTACACCTTC.

The rearrangement uses TRBV14 and TRBJ1-2; D uncertain. Trimming took off 3 bases at V and 4 bases at J, with 6 bases between the two ends. The CDR3 loop spans 12 amino acids. The germline V gene encodes CDR1 SGHDN and CDR2 FVKESK. This chain's CDR3 is CASSQGGYGYTF. CDR3 in DNA: TGTGCCAGCAGCCAGGGAGGCTATGGCTACACCTTC.

V gene TRBV5-8 combines with J gene TRBJ2-6; maybe TRBD2 (6 bases). Germline V lookup: CDR1 SGHTS, CDR2 YDEGEE. The CDR3 is 15 residues long. Between the trimmed V and J ends, which lost 3 bases and 2 bases, there was a span of 9 bases. DNA for the CDR3: TGTGCCAGCAGCTACGGGGGACCTGGGGCCAACGTCCTGACTTTC. It specifies CASSYGGPGANVLTF.

The chain employs TRBV27 and TRBJ2-1, with D perhaps matching TRBD2 (6 bases). The V end was cut by 5 bases, the J end by 9 bases, with 20 bases between. CDR1 and CDR2 from the germline V gene are MNHEY and SMNVEV (reference sequence). The CDR3 contains 15 residues. CDR3 nucleotides: TGTGCCAGCAGTGTTCTAGCGTCTCACCGAACTGAGCAGTTCTTC. As protein: CASSVLASHRTEQFF.

The V and J genes are TRBV29-1 and TRBJ2-1; 7 bases line up with TRBD1. The J segment lost 3 bases and the V segment lost 7 bases, leaving 6 bases of the junction unmatched. Germline CDR1 reads SQVTM; CDR2 reads ANQGSEA. The CDR3 totals 13 residues. The CDR3 DNA is TGCAGCGGCTGGGACAGATACTACAATGAGCAGTTCTTC. This encodes CSGWDRYYNEQFF.

This clone was seen more than once but under ten times. The chain carries TRBV9 and TRBJ2-3, with 7 bases matching TRBD2. CDR1 SGDLS and CDR2 YYNGEE come from the germline V gene. Trimming at V came to 4 bases and at J to 5 bases, leaving 13 bases not matched to a gene. The length of the CDR3 is 16 residues. CDR3 in DNA: TGTGCCAGCAGCCCGGTGGGAGGGGCTGGTAGAGATACGCAGTATTTT. Translation gives CASSPVGGAGRDTQYF.

This rearrangement joins TRBV18 to TRBJ2-1; 12 bases fit TRBD1. J gave up 9 bases and V 0 bases, and 3 bases lay outside the gene matches. The CDR3 length is 15 residues. In germline, CDR1 is KGHSH, CDR2 LQKENI. Here the CDR3 reads CASSPPGTGGFEQFF. CDR3 bases: TGTGCCAGCTCACCACCCGGGACAGGGGGCTTTGAGCAGTTCTTC.